The entry below describes one T cell receptor (beta chain). This sample was included in a study of cytotoxic CD8 clonotypes in ibrutinib-treated CLL. CDR1 is SEHNR, CDR2 FQNEAQ, per germline (reference sequence). This CDR3 comprises 16 residues. Trimming took 0 bases from V and 2 from J; bases not matched to a gene: 7. The protocol was immunoSEQ multiplex PCR, while the TCRdb copy is restricted to in-frame clones and leaves out a portion. In the table there are 150,000 to 250,000 clones, around 72% of which are singletons. This receptor was identified in a human donor with chronic lymphocytic leukemia. The sequenced sample was PBMCs, obtained after 24 months of ibrutinib treatment. The rearrangement uses TRBV7-9 and TRBJ2-7, with 7 positions matching TRBD1. The CDR3 sequence is CASSLARLGQPYEQYF. The CDR3 nucleotides read TGTGCCAGCAGCTTAGCGAGATTGGGACAGCCCTACGAGCAGTACTTC.